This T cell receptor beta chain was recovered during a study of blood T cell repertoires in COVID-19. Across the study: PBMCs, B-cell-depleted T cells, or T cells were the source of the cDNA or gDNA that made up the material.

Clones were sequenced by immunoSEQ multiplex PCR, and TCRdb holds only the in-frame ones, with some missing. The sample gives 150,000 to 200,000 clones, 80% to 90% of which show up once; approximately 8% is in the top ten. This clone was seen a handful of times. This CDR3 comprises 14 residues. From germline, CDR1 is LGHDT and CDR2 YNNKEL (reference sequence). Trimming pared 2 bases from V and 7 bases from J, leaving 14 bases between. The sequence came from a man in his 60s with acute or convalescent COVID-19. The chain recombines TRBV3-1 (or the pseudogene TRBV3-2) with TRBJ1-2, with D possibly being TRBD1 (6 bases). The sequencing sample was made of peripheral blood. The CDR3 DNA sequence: TGTGCCAGCAGCCAACGACAGGTTCGTAGTGGCTACACCTTC. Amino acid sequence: CASSQRQVRSGYTF.